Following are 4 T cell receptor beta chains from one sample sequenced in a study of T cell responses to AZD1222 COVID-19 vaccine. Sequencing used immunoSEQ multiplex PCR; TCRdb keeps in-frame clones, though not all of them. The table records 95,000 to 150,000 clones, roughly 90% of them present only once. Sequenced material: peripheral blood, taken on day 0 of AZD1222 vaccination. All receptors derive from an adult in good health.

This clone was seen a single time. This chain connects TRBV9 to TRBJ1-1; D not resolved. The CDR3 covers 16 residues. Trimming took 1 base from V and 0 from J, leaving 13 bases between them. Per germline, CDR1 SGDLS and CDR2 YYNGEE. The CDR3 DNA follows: TGTGCCAGCAGCGTAATTACGGGGTGGATGAACACTGAAGCTTTCTTT. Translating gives CASSVITGWMNTEAFF.

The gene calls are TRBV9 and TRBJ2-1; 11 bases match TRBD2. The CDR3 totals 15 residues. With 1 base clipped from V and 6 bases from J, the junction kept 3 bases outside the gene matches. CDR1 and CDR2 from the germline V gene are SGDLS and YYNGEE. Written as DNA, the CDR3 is TGTGCCAGCAGCGTACTAGCGGGAGGTATCAATGAGCAGTTCTTC. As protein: CASSVLAGGINEQFF.

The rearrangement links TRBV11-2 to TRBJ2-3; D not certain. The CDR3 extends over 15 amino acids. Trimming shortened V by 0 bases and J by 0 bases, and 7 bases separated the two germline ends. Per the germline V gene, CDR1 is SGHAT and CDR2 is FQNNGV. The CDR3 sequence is CASSLEASSTDTQYF. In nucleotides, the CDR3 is TGTGCCAGCAGCTTAGAGGCCAGCAGCACAGATACGCAGTATTTT.

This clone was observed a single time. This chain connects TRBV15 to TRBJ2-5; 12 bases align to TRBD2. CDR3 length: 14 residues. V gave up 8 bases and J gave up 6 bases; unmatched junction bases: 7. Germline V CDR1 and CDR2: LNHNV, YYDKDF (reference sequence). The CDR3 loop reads CATSSGGAMKTQYF. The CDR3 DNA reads TGTGCCACCTCTAGCGGGGGGGCCATGAAGACCCAGTACTTC.